Following are 6 T cell receptor beta chains from one sample sequenced in a study of blood T cell repertoires in COVID-19. Measured with immunoSEQ multiplex PCR; TCRdb has only the in-frame clones, and not every one. This sample has about 300,000 clones, with around 87% found just once. Sequences were obtained from peripheral blood. The source of these receptors is a man between 65 and 85 years old with acute or convalescent COVID-19.

J is TRBJ1-6 and V is TRBV3-1 (or the pseudogene TRBV3-2), with D unresolved. Germline lookup yields CDR1 LGHDT and CDR2 YNNKEL (reference sequence). This CDR3 is built from 14 residues. Trimming left V 1 base short and J 8 bases short, with 9 bases between. The CDR3 DNA reads TGTGCCAGCAGCCAAGCAAACCGGGATTCACCCCTCCACTTT. Its translation: CASSQANRDSPLHF.

V and J are TRBV19 and TRBJ2-5; 10 nucleotides match TRBD2. After removal of 5 bases from V and 5 bases from J, the junction contained 14 bases not matched to a gene. Germline V gives CDR1 LNHDA, CDR2 SQIVND (reference sequence). The CDR3 length is 17 residues. CDR3 bases: TGTGCCAGTAGTCGGCGGGGCCAGCGGGAGGGCCGTGAGACCCAGTACTTC. The encoded protein is CASSRRGQREGRETQYF.

In its sample, this clone was seen once. V gene TRBV28 combines with J gene TRBJ2-2; 8 nucleotides match TRBD2. After removal of 5 bases from V and 3 bases from J, the junction contained 8 bases not matched to a gene. This CDR3 comprises 16 residues. Per the germline V gene, CDR1 is MDHEN and CDR2 is SYDVKM. The CDR3 DNA reads as TGTGCCAGCAGTCTGCGGGGGGCCCCCCACACCGGGGAGCTGTTTTTT. Its translation: CASSLRGAPHTGELFF.

The chain has TRBV2 and TRBJ2-3; 7 positions match TRBD2. Germline V gene sequence: CDR1 SNHLY, CDR2 FYNNEI. The CDR3 consists of 11 residues. V was pared by 7 bases and J by 14 bases, with 9 bases of the junction left unmatched. CDR3 sequence reads: CASNPGGAAYF. The CDR3 bases are TGTGCCAGCAACCCGGGAGGAGCTGCGTATTTT.

The chain is built from TRBV4-3 and TRBJ1-5; tentatively, D is TRBD1 (5 bases). The V end lost 0 bases, the J end lost 9 bases, and 15 bases lay between the germline ends. The CDR3 has 15 residues. Germline V gives CDR1 LGHNA, CDR2 YSLEER. The CDR3 coding sequence is TGCGCCAGCAGCCAAGATCCGGGGGTCCCCGGGCCCCAGCATTTT. Protein product: CASSQDPGVPGPQHF.

The rearrangement joins TRBV3-1 (or the pseudogene TRBV3-2) to TRBJ2-1; possibly TRBD1 for D (7 bases). Germline lookup yields CDR1 LGHDT and CDR2 YNNKEL (reference sequence). The CDR3 sequence is 16 residues long. The germline V and J ends were trimmed by 4 bases and 1 base, with 14 bases remaining between them. The CDR3 DNA follows: TGTGCCAGCAGCCCCCAGGGGGGCCCTTCCTACAATGAGCAGTTCTTC. This encodes CASSPQGGPSYNEQFF.